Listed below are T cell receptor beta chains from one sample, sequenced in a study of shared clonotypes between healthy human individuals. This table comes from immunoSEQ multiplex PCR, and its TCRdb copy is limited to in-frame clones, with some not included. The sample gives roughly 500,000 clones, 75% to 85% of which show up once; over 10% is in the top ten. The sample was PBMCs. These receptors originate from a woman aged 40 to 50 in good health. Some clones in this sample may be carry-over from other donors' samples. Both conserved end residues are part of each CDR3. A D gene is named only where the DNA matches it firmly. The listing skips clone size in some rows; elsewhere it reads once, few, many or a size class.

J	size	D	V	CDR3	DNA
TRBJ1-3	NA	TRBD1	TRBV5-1	CASSLQPGQGNSGNTIYF	TGCGCCAGCAGCTTGCAACCGGGACAGGGGAACTCTGGAAACACCATATATTTT
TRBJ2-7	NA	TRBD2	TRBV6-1	CASSEVFPRLAEAYEQYF	TGTGCCAGCAGTGAAGTCTTCCCGCGACTAGCGGAGGCCTACGAGCAGTACTTC
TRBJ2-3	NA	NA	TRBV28	CASMGGGGRDSTDTQYF	TGTGCCAGCATGGGAGGAGGGGGCAGGGACTCCACAGATACGCAGTATTTT
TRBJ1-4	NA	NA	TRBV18	CASSQGRAPTGEKLFF	TGTGCCAGCTCACAGGGACGGGCCCCGACGGGTGAAAAACTGTTTTTT
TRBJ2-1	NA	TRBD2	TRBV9	CASSVTGGSGRGYEQFF	TGTGCCAGCAGCGTTACAGGCGGGAGCGGGAGAGGATATGAGCAGTTCTTC
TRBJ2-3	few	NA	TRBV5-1	CASSFSGEADTQYF	TGCGCCAGCAGCTTCTCGGGGGAGGCAGATACGCAGTATTTT
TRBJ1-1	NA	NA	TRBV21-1	CASSKETGTVNTEAFF	TGTGCCAGCAGCAAAGAAACCGGGACAGTGAACACTGAAGCTTTCTTT
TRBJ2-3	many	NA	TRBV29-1	CSVEMTETSTDTQYF	TGCAGCGTTGAAATGACAGAAACTAGCACAGATACGCAGTATTTT
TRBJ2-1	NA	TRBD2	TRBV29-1	CSVDGVWEGTYNEQFF	TGCAGCGTTGATGGGGTGTGGGAGGGGACCTACAATGAGCAGTTCTTC
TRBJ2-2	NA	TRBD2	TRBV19	CASKTGTSEIGELFF	TGTGCCAGTAAAACGGGGACTAGCGAGATCGGGGAGCTGTTTTTT
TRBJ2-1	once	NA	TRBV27	CASSARQSSYNEQFF	TGTGCCAGCAGTGCCAGACAGAGCTCCTACAATGAGCAGTTCTTC
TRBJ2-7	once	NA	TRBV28	CASSSTPGSEQYF	TGTGCCAGCAGTTCCACCCCCGGGAGTGAGCAGTACTTC
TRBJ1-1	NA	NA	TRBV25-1	CASSEGGAAEAFF	TGTGCCAGCAGTGAAGGAGGGGCCGCTGAAGCTTTCTTT
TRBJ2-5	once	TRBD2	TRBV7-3	CASSLSVAGAETQYF	TGTGCCAGCAGCTTAAGCGTAGCGGGAGCAGAGACCCAGTACTTC
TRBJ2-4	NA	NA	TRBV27	CASSFSSKNIQYF	TGTGCCAGCAGTTTCAGTTCCAAAAACATTCAGTACTTC
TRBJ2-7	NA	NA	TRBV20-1	CSASRSYEQYF	TGCAGTGCTAGCCGGTCCTACGAGCAGTACTTC
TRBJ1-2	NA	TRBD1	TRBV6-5	CASGDRIYGYTF	TGTGCCAGCGGGGACAGGATTTATGGCTACACCTTC
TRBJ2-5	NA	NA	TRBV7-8	CASSPVVQETQYF	TGTGCCAGCAGCCCCGTGGTACAAGAGACCCAGTACTTC
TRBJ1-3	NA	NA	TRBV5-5	CASSGIRGPSGNTIYF	TGTGCCAGCAGCGGGATCAGGGGACCGTCTGGAAACACCATATATTTT
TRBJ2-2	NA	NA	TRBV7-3	CASSLNGGNTGELFF	TGTGCCAGCAGCTTAAACGGGGGAAATACCGGGGAGCTGTTTTTT
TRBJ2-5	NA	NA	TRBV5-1	CASSSVSGSGYETQYF	TGCGCCAGCTCCTCAGTGTCGGGGAGTGGATATGAGACCCAGTACTTC
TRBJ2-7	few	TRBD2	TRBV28	CASSFEIAGGFYEQYF	TGTGCCAGCAGTTTCGAAATAGCGGGAGGGTTTTACGAGCAGTACTTC
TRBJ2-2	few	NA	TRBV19	CATSRTSTGELFF	TGTGCCACCTCCCGGACGAGCACCGGGGAGCTGTTTTTT
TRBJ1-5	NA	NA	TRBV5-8	CASSLRLQGQGPQHF	TGTGCCAGCAGCTTGAGGTTGCAGGGCCAAGGTCCCCAGCATTTT
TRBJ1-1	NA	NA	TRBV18	CASSLSGTGTEAFF	TGTGCCAGCTCACTCTCAGGGACTGGGACTGAAGCTTTCTTT
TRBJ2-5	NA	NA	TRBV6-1	CASSINVFPETQYF	TGTGCCAGCAGTATAAATGTATTTCCAGAGACCCAGTACTTC
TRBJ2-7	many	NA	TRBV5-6	CASSLQRRGTYEQYF	TGTGCCAGCAGCCTCCAGAGGCGGGGAACCTACGAGCAGTACTTC
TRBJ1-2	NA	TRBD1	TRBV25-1	CASSESRQGRSYTF	TGTGCCAGCAGTGAATCAAGACAGGGGAGGAGCTACACCTTC
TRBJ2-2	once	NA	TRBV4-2	CASSQAIRPEGAGELFF	TGTGCCAGCAGCCAAGCGATCCGACCTGAGGGGGCCGGGGAGCTGTTTTTT
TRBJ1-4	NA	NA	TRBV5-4	CASGRVGEKLFF	TGTGCCAGCGGCAGGGTTGGGGAAAAACTGTTTTTT
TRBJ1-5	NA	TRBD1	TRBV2	CASSEIRTGQGQPQHF	TGTGCCAGCAGTGAAATAAGGACAGGGCAAGGTCAGCCCCAGCATTTT
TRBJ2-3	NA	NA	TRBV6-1	CASRRDSPDTQYF	TGTGCCAGCAGGAGGGATTCCCCAGATACGCAGTATTTT
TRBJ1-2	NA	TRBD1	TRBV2	CASSGGRTGGFVSYGYTF	TGTGCCAGCAGCGGGGGCAGGACAGGGGGTTTTGTAAGCTATGGCTACACCTTC
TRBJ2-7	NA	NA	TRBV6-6	CASSWTRFEQYF	TGTGCCAGCAGTTGGACACGTTTCGAGCAGTACTTC
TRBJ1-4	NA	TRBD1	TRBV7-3	CASGLSSGQKNEKLFF	TGTGCCAGCGGCTTAAGCTCGGGACAGAAGAATGAAAAACTGTTTTTT
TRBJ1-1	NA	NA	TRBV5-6	CASSRGVTEAFF	TGTGCCAGCAGTCGCGGGGTGACTGAAGCTTTCTTT
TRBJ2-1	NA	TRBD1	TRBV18	CASSPRTGNSYNEQFF	TGTGCCAGCTCACCACGGACAGGGAACTCCTACAATGAGCAGTTCTTC
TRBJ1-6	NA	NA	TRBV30	CAWNVQRGSPLHF	TGTGCCTGGAACGTACAGAGGGGTTCACCCCTCCACTTT
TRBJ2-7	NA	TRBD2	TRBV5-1	CASSTGLAGGLIYEQYF	TGCGCCAGCAGCACGGGACTAGCGGGAGGTTTAATCTACGAGCAGTACTTC
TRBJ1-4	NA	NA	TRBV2	CASSDPRQRRGVANEKLFF	TGTGCCAGCAGTGATCCGAGACAGAGAAGGGGAGTGGCTAATGAAAAACTGTTTTTT
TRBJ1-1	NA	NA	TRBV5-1	CASSFSSGNTEAFF	TGCGCCAGCAGCTTCTCTTCAGGAAACACTGAAGCTTTCTTT
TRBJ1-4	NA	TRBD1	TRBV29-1	CSIPGQSNEKLFF	TGCAGCATACCGGGACAGTCGAATGAAAAACTGTTTTTT
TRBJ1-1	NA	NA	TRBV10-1	CASSGALGTEAFF	TGCGCCAGCAGTGGAGCTTTGGGCACTGAAGCTTTCTTT
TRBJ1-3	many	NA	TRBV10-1	CASPGDSSGNTIYF	TGCGCCAGCCCGGGGGATAGCTCTGGAAACACCATATATTTT
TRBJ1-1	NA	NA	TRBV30	CAWRKSVNTEAFF	TGTGCCTGGAGGAAGTCAGTGAACACTGAAGCTTTCTTT
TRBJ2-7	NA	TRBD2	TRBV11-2	CASSLVATSASLYEQYF	TGTGCCAGCAGCTTAGTTGCGACTAGCGCGAGCCTCTACGAGCAGTACTTC
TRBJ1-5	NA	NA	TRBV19	CASSPYREASNQPQHF	TGTGCCAGTAGTCCGTACAGGGAGGCGAGCAATCAGCCCCAGCATTTT
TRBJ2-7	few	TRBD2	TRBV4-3	CASSQGTSGTYEQYF	TGCGCCAGCAGCCAAGGGACTAGCGGGACCTACGAGCAGTACTTC
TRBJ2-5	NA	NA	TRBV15	CATSFTTGVQETQYF	TGTGCCACCAGCTTCACCACCGGGGTACAAGAGACCCAGTACTTC